This TCR beta chain was sequenced for a study of cytomegalovirus exposure and HLA in healthy donors. Whole-study context: The roughly 100 million unique TCR beta sequences, from about 179 million T cells, were found by an earlier analysis. There were about 86 million unique TCRs (from HLA-typed donors) in an early data release.

Deletions cut 4 bases from V and 4 bases from J, with 10 bases between. The CDR3 runs 13 residues. The PCR had 60 Vbeta and 13 Jbeta primers. Using immunoSEQ multiplex PCR, the repertoire was profiled, and TCRdb retains in-frame clones only, with some absent. The specimen's table records about 50,000 clones. The chain is built from TRBV23-1 and TRBJ1-1; a weak D match, TRBD1 (5 bases). TRBV23-1 carries the ORF label, with uncertain function. What was sequenced was PBMCs. The source is a woman between 35 and 50 years old in good health and CMV-seronegative. The CDR3 region has the DNA TGCGCCAGCAGTCGTGGGGCACTCACTGAAGCTTTCTTT. The encoded protein is CASSRGALTEAFF.